This TCR beta chain came from a study of T cell responses to AZD1222 COVID-19 vaccine. This clone turned up a few times. TCRdb's table, derived via immunoSEQ multiplex PCR, lists solely in-frame clones and lacks some. The sample yields approximately 96,000 clones, 75% to 95% seen once. Pooled together were second doses at about 4 or about 12 weeks. This CDR3 spans 15 amino acids. Losses at the gene ends were 4 bases for V and 6 bases for J; bases not matched to a gene: 9. Germline assignment: CDR1 SGHTA and CDR2 FQGTGA. This TCR came from an adult who received the AZD1222 COVID-19 vaccine. Sequenced here: peripheral blood, sampled 28 days after the second AZD1222 dose. This rearrangement joins TRBV7-3 to TRBJ2-3, with 8 nucleotides matching TRBD2. The CDR3 DNA is TGTGCCAGCAGCTCGAGGACTAGCCGGGGGGATACGCAGTATTTT. Protein product: CASSSRTSRGDTQYF.